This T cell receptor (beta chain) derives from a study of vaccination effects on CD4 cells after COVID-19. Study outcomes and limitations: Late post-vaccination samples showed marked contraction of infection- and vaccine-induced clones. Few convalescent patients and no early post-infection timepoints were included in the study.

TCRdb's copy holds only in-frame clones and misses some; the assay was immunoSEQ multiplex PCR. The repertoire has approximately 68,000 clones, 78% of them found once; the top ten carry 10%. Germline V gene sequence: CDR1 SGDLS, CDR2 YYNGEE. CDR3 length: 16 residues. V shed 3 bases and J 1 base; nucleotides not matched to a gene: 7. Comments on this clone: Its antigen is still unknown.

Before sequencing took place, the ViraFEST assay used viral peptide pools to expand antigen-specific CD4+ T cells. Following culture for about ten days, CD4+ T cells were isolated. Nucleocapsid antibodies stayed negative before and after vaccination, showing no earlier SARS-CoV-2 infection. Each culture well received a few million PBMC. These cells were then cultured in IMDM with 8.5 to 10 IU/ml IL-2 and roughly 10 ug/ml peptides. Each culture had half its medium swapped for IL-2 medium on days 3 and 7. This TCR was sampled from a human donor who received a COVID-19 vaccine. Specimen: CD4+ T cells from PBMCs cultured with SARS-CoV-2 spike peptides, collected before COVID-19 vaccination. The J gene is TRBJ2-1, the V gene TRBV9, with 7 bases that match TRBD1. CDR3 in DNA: TGTGCCAGCAGCGCTTTAGGGGGCGGGTCCTACAATGAGCAGTTCTTC. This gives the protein CASSALGGGSYNEQFF. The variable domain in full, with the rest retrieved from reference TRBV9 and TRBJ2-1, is DSGVTQTPKHLITATGQRVTLRCSPRSGDLSVYWYQQSLDQGLQFLIQYYNGEERAKGNILERFSAQQFPDLHSELNLSSLELGDSALYFCASSALGGGSYNEQFFGPGTRLTVL.